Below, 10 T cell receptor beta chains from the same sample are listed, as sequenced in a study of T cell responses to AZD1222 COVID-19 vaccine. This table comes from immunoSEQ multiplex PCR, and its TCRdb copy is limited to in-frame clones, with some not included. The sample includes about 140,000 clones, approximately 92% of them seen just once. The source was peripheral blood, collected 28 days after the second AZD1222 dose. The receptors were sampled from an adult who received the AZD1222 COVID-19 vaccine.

For the CDR3, the DNA is TGCAGCGTTCGACGGAACCGACTGAACACTGAAGCTTTCTTT. Its protein is CSVRRNRLNTEAFF. The rearrangement uses TRBV29-1 and TRBJ1-1; D remains ambiguous. CDR3 size: 14 residues. Germline CDR1 reads SQVTM; CDR2 reads ANQGSEA. Trimming removed 5 bases at V and 0 bases at J, with 13 bases between. Supplemented by reference TRBV29-1 and TRBJ1-1, the full variable domain reads SAVISQKPSRDICQRGTSLTIQCQVDSQVTMMFWYRQQPGQSLTLIATANQGSEATYESGFVIDKFPISRPNLTFSTLTVSNMSPEDSSIYLCSVRRNRLNTEAFFGQGTRLTVV.

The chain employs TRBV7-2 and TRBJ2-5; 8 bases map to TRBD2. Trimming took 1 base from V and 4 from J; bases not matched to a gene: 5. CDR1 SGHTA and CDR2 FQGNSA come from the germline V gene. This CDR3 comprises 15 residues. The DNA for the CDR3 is TGTGCCAGCAGCTTAGGATATGCGGGAGGAGAGACCCAGTACTTC. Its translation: CASSLGYAGGETQYF.

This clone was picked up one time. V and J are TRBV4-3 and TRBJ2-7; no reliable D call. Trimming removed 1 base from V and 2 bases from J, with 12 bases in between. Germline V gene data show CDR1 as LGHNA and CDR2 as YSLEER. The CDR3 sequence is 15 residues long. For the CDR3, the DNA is TGCGCCAGCAGCCAAGTCGCGTCTAACGCCTACGAGCAGTACTTC. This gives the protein CASSQVASNAYEQYF.

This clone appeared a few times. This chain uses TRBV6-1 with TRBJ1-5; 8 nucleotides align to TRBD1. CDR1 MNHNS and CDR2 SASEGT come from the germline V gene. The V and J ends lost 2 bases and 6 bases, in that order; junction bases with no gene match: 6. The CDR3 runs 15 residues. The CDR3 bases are TGTGCCAGCAGTGAACAGACAGGGGTAGGTCAGCCCCAGCATTTT. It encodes CASSEQTGVGQPQHF.

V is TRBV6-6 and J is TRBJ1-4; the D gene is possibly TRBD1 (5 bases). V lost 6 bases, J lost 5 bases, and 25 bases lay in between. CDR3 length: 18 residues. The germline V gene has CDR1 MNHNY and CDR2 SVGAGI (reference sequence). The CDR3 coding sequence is TGTGCCAGCAGACGATCTATATGGGGGAGGGGCCCGAATGAAAAACTGTTTTTT. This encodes CASRRSIWGRGPNEKLFF.

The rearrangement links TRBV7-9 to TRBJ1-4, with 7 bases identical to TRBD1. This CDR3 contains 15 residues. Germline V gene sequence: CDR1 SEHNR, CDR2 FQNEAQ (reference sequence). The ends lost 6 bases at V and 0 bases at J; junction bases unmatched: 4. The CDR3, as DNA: TGTGCCAGCAGTCCTGACAGGGCAACTAATGAAAAACTGTTTTTT. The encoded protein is CASSPDRATNEKLFF.

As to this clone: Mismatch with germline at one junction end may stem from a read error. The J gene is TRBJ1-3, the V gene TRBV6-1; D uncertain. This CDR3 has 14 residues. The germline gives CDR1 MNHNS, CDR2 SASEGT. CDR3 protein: CASSEGFSGNTIYF. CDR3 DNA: TGTGCCAGCAGCGAAGGATTCTCTGGAAACACCATATATTTT.

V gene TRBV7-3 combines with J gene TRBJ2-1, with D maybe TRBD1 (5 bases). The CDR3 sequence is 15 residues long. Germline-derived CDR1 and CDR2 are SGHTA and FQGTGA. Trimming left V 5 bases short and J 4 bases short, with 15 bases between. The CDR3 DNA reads TGTGCCAGCAGCGCAACGACAGAGCCGTACAATGAGCAGTTCTTC. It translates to CASSATTEPYNEQFF.

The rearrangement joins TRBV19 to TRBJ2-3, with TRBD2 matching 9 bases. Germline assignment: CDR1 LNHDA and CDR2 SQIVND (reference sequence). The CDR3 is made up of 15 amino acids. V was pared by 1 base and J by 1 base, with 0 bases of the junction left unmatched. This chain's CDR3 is CASSIGGRGTDTQYF. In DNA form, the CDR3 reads TGTGCCAGTAGTATAGGCGGGAGGGGCACAGATACGCAGTATTTT.

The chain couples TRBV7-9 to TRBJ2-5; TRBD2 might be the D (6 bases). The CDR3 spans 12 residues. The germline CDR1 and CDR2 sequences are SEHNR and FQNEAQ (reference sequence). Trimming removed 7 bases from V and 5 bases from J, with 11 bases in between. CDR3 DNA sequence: TGTGCCAGCACCCCGGCGGGGGAGACCCAGTACTTC. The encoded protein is CASTPAGETQYF. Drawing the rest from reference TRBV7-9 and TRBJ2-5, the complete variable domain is DTGVSQNPRHKITKRGQNVTFRCDPISEHNRLYWYRQTLGQGPEFLTYFQNEAQLEKSRLLSDRFSAERPKGSFSTLEIQRTEQGDSAMYLCASTPAGETQYFGPGTRLLVL.